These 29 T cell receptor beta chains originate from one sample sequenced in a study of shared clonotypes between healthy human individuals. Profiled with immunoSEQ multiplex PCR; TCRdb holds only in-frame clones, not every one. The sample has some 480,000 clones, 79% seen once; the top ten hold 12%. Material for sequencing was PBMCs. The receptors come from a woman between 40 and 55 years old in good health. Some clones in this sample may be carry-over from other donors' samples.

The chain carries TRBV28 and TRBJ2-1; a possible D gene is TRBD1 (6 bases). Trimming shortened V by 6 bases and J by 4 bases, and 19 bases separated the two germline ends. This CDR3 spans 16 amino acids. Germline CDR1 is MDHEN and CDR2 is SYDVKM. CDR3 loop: CASRGAAARGYNEQFF. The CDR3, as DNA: TGTGCCAGCAGGGGGGCTGCGGCCCGGGGATACAATGAGCAGTTCTTC.

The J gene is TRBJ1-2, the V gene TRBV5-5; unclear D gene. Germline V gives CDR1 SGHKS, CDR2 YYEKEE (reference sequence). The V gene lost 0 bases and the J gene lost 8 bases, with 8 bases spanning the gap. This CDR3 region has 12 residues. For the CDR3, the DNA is TGTGCCAGCAGCTTGGAAGGGCTCGGCTACACCTTC. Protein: CASSLEGLGYTF.

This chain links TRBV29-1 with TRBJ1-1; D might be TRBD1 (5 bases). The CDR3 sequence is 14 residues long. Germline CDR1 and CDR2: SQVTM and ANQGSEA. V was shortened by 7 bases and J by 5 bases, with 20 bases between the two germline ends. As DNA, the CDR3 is TGCAGCGCTATAAGGGGAAGGGAGGGAACTGAAGCTTTCTTT. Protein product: CSAIRGREGTEAFF.

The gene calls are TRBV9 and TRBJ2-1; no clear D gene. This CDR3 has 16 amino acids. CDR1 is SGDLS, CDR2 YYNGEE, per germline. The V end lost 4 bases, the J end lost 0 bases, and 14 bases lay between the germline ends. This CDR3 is CASSSLSDPSYNEQFF. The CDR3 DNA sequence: TGTGCCAGCAGCAGCCTGTCGGACCCCTCCTACAATGAGCAGTTCTTC.

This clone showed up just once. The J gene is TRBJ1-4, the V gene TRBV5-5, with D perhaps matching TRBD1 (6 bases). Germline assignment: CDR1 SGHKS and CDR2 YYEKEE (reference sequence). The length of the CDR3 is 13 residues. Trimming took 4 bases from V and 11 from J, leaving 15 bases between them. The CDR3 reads CASSLNPGEKLFF. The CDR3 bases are TGTGCCAGCAGCCTTAACCCAGGGGAGAAACTGTTTTTT.

The chain's CDR3 is CSVLPGDKETQYF. For the CDR3, the DNA is TGCAGCGTTCTTCCGGGAGACAAAGAGACCCAGTACTTC. V is TRBV29-1 and J is TRBJ2-5; a possible D gene is TRBD2 (6 bases). CDR1 is SQVTM and CDR2 is ANQGSEA in the germline V gene. Trimming cost V 5 bases and J 3 bases, with 13 bases left between them. The CDR3 is 13 amino acids.

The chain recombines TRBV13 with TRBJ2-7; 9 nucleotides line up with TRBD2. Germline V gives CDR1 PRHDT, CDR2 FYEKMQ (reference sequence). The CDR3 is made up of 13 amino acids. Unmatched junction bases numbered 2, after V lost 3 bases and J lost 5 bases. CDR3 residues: CASSFRTSDEQYF. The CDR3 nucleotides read TGTGCCAGCAGCTTTAGGACTAGCGACGAGCAGTACTTC. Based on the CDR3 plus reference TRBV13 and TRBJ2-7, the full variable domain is AAGVIQSPRHLIKEKRETATLKCYPIPRHDTVYWYQQGPGQDPQFLISFYEKMQSDKGSIPDRFSAQQFSDYHSELNMSSLELGDSALYFCASSFRTSDEQYFGPGTRLTVT.

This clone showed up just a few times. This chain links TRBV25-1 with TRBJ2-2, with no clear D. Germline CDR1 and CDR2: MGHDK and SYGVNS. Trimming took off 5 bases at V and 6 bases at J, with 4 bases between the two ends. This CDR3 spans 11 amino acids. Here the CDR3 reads CASSQAGELFF. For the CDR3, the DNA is TGTGCCAGCAGTCAGGCCGGGGAGCTGTTTTTT.

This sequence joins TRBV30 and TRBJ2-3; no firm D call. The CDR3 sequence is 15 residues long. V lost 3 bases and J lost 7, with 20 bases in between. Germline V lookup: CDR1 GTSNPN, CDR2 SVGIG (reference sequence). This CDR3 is CAWRLHVDAPHTQYF. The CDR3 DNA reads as TGTGCCTGGAGGCTCCATGTGGACGCACCACATACGCAGTATTTT.

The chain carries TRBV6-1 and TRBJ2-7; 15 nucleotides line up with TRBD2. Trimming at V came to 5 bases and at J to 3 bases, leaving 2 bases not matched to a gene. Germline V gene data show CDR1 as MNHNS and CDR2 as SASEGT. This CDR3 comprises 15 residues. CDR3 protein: CASSSGLAGGYEQYF. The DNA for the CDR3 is TGTGCCAGCAGTTCGGGACTAGCGGGGGGCTACGAGCAGTACTTC.

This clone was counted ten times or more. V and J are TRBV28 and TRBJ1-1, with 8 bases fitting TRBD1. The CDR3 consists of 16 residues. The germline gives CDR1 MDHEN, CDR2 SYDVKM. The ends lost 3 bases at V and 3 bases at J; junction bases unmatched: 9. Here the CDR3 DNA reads TGTGCCAGCAGTTTCGGACAGGGCTTAGATTACACTGAAGCTTTCTTT. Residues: CASSFGQGLDYTEAFF.

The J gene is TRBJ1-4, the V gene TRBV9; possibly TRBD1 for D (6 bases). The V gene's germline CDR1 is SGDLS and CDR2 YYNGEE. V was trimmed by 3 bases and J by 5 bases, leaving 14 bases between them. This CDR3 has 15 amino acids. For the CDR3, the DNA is TGTGCCAGCAGCGGCGGCGGCAGGGGAAATGAAAAACTGTTTTTT. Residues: CASSGGGRGNEKLFF. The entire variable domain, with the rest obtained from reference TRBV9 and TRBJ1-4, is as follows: DSGVTQTPKHLITATGQRVTLRCSPRSGDLSVYWYQQSLDQGLQFLIQYYNGEERAKGNILERFSAQQFPDLHSELNLSSLELGDSALYFCASSGGGRGNEKLFFGSGTQLSVL.

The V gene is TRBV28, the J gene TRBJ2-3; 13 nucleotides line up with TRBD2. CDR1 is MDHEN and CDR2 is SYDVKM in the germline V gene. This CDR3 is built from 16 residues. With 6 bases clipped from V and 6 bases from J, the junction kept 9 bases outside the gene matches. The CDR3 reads CASRLRTSGRVDTQYF. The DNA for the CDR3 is TGTGCCAGCAGACTACGGACTAGCGGGAGAGTTGATACGCAGTATTTT.

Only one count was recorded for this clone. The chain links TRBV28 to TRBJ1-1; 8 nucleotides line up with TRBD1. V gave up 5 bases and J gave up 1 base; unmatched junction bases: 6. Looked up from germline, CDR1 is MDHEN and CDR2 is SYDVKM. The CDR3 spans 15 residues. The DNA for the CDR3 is TGTGCCAGCAGTCCCAGGACAGGGCAGAACACTGAAGCTTTCTTT. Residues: CASSPRTGQNTEAFF.

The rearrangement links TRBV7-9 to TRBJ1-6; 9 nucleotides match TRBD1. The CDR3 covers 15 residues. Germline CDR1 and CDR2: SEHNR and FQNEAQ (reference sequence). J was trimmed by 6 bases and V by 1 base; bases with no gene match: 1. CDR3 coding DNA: TGTGCCAGCAGCTTAGGGACAGGGGTTAATTCACCCCTCCACTTT. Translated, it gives CASSLGTGVNSPLHF. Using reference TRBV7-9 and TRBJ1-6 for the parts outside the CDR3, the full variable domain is DTGVSQNPRHKITKRGQNVTFRCDPISEHNRLYWYRQTLGQGPEFLTYFQNEAQLEKSRLLSDRFSAERPKGSFSTLEIQRTEQGDSAMYLCASSLGTGVNSPLHFGNGTRLTVT.

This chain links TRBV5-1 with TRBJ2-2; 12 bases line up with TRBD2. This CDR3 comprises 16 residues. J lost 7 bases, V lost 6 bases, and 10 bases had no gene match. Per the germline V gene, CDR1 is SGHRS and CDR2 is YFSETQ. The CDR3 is CASTELAGGRGGELFF. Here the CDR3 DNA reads TGCGCCAGCACCGAACTAGCGGGAGGCCGAGGCGGGGAGCTGTTTTTT.

The DNA for the CDR3 is TGTGCCAGCAGCTTCACTAGCGGAGACTACAATGAGCAGTTCTTC. As protein: CASSFTSGDYNEQFF. The V gene is TRBV6-6, the J gene TRBJ2-1, with 8 bases lining up with TRBD2. The CDR3 length is 15 residues. The J segment lost 3 bases and the V segment lost 6 bases, leaving 7 bases of the junction unmatched. Germline values: CDR1 MNHNY, CDR2 SVGAGI (reference sequence).

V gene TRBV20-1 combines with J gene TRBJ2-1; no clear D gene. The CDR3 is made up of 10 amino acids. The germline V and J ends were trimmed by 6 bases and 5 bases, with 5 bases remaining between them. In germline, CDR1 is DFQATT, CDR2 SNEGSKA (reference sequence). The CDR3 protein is CSALHNEQFF. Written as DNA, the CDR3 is TGCAGTGCCTTACACAATGAGCAGTTCTTC.

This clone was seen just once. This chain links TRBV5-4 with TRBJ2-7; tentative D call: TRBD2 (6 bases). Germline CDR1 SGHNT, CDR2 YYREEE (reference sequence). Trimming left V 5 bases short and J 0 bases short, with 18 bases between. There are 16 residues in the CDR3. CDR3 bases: TGTGCCAGCAGATCGGGAGTAGGGGAAGCCTCCTACGAGCAGTACTTC. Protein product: CASRSGVGEASYEQYF.

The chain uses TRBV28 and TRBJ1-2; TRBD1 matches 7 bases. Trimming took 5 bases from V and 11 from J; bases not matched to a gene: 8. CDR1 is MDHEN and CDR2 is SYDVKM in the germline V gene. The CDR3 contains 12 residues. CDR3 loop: CASSDRAVGYTF. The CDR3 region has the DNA TGTGCCAGCAGTGACAGGGCGGTCGGGTACACCTTC.

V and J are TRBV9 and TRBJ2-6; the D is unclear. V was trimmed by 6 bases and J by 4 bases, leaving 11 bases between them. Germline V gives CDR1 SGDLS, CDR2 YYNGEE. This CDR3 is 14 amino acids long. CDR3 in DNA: TGTGCCAGCAATCTCGGCGCCGGGGCCAACGTCCTGACTTTC. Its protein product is CASNLGAGANVLTF. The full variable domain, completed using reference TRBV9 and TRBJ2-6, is DSGVTQTPKHLITATGQRVTLRCSPRSGDLSVYWYQQSLDQGLQFLIQYYNGEERAKGNILERFSAQQFPDLHSELNLSSLELGDSALYFCASNLGAGANVLTFGAGSRLTVL.

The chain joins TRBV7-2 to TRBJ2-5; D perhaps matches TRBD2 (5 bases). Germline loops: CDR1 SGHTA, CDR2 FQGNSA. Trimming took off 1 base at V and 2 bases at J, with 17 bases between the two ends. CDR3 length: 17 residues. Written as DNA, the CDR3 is TGTGCCAGCAGCTTAGTGCCAGCAGGAGCGGCACAAGAGACCCAGTACTTC. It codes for CASSLVPAGAAQETQYF.

The CDR3 DNA follows: TGCGCCAGCAGCCAAGTGGGACGGGCTTCCTACGAGCAGTACTTC. It translates to CASSQVGRASYEQYF. V gene TRBV4-1 combines with J gene TRBJ2-7, with D tentatively TRBD1 or TRBD2 (5 bases each). This CDR3 is built from 15 residues. Trimming stripped 1 base from V and 1 base from J, with 11 bases between. Germline V lookup: CDR1 MGHRA, CDR2 YSYEKL.

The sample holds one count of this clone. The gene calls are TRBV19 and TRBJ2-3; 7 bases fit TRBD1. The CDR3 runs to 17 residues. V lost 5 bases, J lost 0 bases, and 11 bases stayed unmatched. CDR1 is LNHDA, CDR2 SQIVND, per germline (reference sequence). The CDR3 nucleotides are TGTGCCAGTAGTCCTACTCCGGGACAGATAAGCACAGATACGCAGTATTTT. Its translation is CASSPTPGQISTDTQYF.

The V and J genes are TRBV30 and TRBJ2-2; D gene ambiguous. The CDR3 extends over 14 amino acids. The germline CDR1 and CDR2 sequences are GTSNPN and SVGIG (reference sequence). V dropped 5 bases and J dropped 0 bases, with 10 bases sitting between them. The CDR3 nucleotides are TGTGCCTGGGAACGACACGCGAACACCGGGGAGCTGTTTTTT. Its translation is CAWERHANTGELFF.

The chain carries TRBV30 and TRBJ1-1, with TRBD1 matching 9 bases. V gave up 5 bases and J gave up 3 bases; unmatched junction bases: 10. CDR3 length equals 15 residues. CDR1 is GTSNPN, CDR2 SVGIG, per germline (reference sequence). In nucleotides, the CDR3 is TGTGCCTGGGGAGACGACACAGGGGGCTACACTGAAGCTTTCTTT. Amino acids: CAWGDDTGGYTEAFF.

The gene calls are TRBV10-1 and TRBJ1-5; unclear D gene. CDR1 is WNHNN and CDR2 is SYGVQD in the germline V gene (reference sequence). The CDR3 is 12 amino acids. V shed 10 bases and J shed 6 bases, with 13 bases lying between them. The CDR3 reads CAIYTGFQPQHF. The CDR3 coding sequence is TGCGCCATCTATACGGGTTTTCAGCCCCAGCATTTT.

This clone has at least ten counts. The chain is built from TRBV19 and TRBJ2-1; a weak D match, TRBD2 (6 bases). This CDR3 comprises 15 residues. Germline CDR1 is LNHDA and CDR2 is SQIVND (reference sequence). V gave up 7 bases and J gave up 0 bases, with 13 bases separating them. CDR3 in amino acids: CASIADPSSYNEQFF. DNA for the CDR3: TGTGCCAGTATAGCGGACCCCAGCTCCTACAATGAGCAGTTCTTC.

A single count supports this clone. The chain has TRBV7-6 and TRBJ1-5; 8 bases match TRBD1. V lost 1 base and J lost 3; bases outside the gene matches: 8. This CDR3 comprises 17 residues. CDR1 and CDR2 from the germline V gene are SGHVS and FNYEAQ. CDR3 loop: CASSLVPVTGDNQPQHF. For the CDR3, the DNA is TGTGCCAGCAGCTTAGTACCTGTGACAGGGGACAATCAGCCCCAGCATTTT. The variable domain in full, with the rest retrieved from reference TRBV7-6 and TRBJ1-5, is GAGVSQSPRYKVTKRGQDVALRCDPISGHVSLYWYRQALGQGPEFLTYFNYEAQQDKSGLPNDRFSAERPEGSISTLTIQRTEQRDSAMYRCASSLVPVTGDNQPQHFGDGTRLSIL.